Below are 28 T cell receptor beta chains sequenced from a single sample in a study of graft-versus-host responses after intestinal transplantation. Here immunoSEQ multiplex PCR was the method, and the copy in TCRdb shows in-frame clones only, minus some. The table includes about 88,000 clones, over 90% detected once. These receptors have no known antigen. Sequencing used unstimulated CD4+ T cells sorted from spleen or lymph node cells, obtained before transplant. These receptors all come from a human donor who was the organ donor for an intestinal transplant.

The rearrangement uses TRBV7-8 and TRBJ2-5; no reliable D call. Trimming stripped 3 bases from V and 5 bases from J, with 13 bases between. CDR3 size: 14 residues. Germline V CDR1 and CDR2: SGHVS, FQNEAQ. CDR3: CASSFAESTETQYF. CDR3 DNA sequence: TGTGCCAGCAGCTTTGCCGAGAGCACGGAGACCCAGTACTTC.

The J gene is TRBJ1-1, the V gene TRBV19, with D perhaps matching TRBD1 (5 bases). CDR1 LNHDA and CDR2 SQIVND come from the germline V gene (reference sequence). The CDR3 totals 16 residues. Trimming left V 5 bases short and J 0 bases short, with 16 bases between. CDR3 in DNA: TGTGCCAGTAGTTGGGACGCTTGGTCCATGAACACTGAAGCTTTCTTT. It specifies CASSWDAWSMNTEAFF.

This chain connects TRBV28 to TRBJ2-1; 9 nucleotides align to TRBD2. V lost 4 bases and J lost 8; bases outside the gene matches: 18. This CDR3 contains 18 residues. Germline CDR1 MDHEN, CDR2 SYDVKM. CDR3 nucleotide sequence: TGTGCCAGCAGTTCCCCGCAATCCTCCTGGCGGGGGGGTCATGAGCAGTTCTTC. This gives the protein CASSSPQSSWRGGHEQFF.

This chain links TRBV7-2 with TRBJ2-4; the D gene is possibly TRBD1 (5 bases). Germline CDR1 and CDR2: SGHTA and FQGNSA. V was trimmed by 5 bases and J by 5 bases, leaving 7 bases between them. This CDR3 comprises 12 residues. The chain's CDR3 is CASSATENIQYF. CDR3 bases: TGTGCCAGCAGCGCGACAGAAAACATTCAGTACTTC.

V gene TRBV5-6 combines with J gene TRBJ2-1; D might be TRBD1 or TRBD2, each matching 5 bases. Per the germline V gene, CDR1 is SGHDT and CDR2 is YYEEEE. The germline V and J ends were trimmed by 2 bases and 10 bases, with 16 bases remaining between them. The CDR3 is 14 residues long. CDR3 residues: CASSFAGTPREQFF. The CDR3 bases are TGTGCCAGCAGCTTTGCCGGGACCCCTCGGGAGCAGTTCTTC.

The chain has TRBV19 and TRBJ1-5; 8 bases map to TRBD1. V shed 7 bases and J 4 bases; nucleotides not matched to a gene: 9. Germline values: CDR1 LNHDA, CDR2 SQIVND (reference sequence). The length of the CDR3 is 15 residues. The DNA of the CDR3 is TGTGCCAGTACCGGACAGGGCCGGGGTAATCAGCCCCAGCATTTT. It specifies CASTGQGRGNQPQHF.

This clone showed up just once. V usage is TRBV7-9 and J usage is TRBJ2-1; the D gene is possibly TRBD1 (5 bases). The CDR3 extends over 17 amino acids. Germline V gene data show CDR1 as SEHNR and CDR2 as FQNEAQ (reference sequence). Trimming removed 0 bases at V and 5 bases at J, with 17 bases between. CDR3 sequence: CASSLALGAFKDNEQFF. The CDR3 DNA sequence: TGTGCCAGCAGCTTAGCTTTAGGGGCGTTTAAAGACAATGAGCAGTTCTTC.

The chain carries TRBV28 and TRBJ2-1; D not resolved. The CDR3 loop spans 12 amino acids. V was cut by 7 bases and J by 4 bases, with 8 bases left in between. In germline, CDR1 is MDHEN, CDR2 SYDVKM. CDR3 region: CASNLPYNEQFF. Here the CDR3 DNA reads TGTGCCAGCAATCTACCATACAATGAGCAGTTCTTC. Full variable domain (remainder filled in from reference TRBV28 and TRBJ2-1): DVKVTQSSRYLVKRTGEKVFLECVQDMDHENMFWYRQDPGLGLRLIYFSYDVKMKEKGDIPEGYSVSREKKERFSLILESASTNQTSMYLCASNLPYNEQFFGPGTRLTVL.

The genes are TRBV14 and TRBJ1-3; TRBD1 matches at 7 bases. Germline V gene sequence: CDR1 SGHDN, CDR2 FVKESK. This CDR3 spans 14 amino acids. J gave up 5 bases and V 4 bases, and 5 bases lay outside the gene matches. The CDR3 DNA reads TGTGCCAGCAGCCCTGACAGGGCGCGAAACACCATATATTTT. Encoded protein: CASSPDRARNTIYF.

The V gene is TRBV6-5, the J gene TRBJ2-7, with 10 positions matching TRBD2. Per the germline V gene, CDR1 is MNHEY and CDR2 is SVGAGI. The CDR3 is 14 amino acids. The J segment lost 7 bases and the V segment lost 6 bases, leaving 9 bases of the junction unmatched. CDR3 coding DNA: TGTGCCAGCAGAAAAAGCGGGGGGGGGAGTGAGCAGTACTTC. The encoded protein is CASRKSGGGSEQYF.

J is TRBJ2-5 and V is TRBV18; D gene ambiguous. Looked up from germline, CDR1 is KGHSH and CDR2 is LQKENI. The CDR3 consists of 11 residues. V was pared by 5 bases and J by 0 bases, with 1 base between. CDR3 in amino acids: CASSDQETQYF. In DNA, the CDR3 is TGTGCCAGCTCAGACCAAGAGACCCAGTACTTC.

This sequence joins TRBV6-1 and TRBJ1-6; D is uncertain. Germline V gene sequence: CDR1 MNHNS, CDR2 SASEGT. V lost 7 bases and J lost 1, with 8 bases in between. The CDR3 contains 14 residues. The CDR3 here is CASMSWSYNSPLHF. For the CDR3, the DNA is TGTGCCAGCATGAGTTGGTCCTATAATTCACCCCTCCACTTT.

The chain couples TRBV27 to TRBJ1-1; D is perhaps TRBD1 (5 bases). CDR3 size: 13 residues. CDR1 MNHEY and CDR2 SMNVEV come from the germline V gene (reference sequence). The V end was cut by 6 bases, the J end by 9 bases, with 17 bases between. This CDR3 reads CASSSLTVFKAFF. The CDR3 nucleotides are TGTGCCAGCAGCTCTCTGACAGTCTTCAAAGCTTTCTTT.

The rearrangement links TRBV4-1 to TRBJ2-7; tentatively, D is TRBD2 (6 bases). V gave up 1 base and J gave up 1 base, with 23 bases separating them. The germline gives CDR1 MGHRA, CDR2 YSYEKL. This CDR3 region has 19 residues. The CDR3 sequence is CASSQGPSEYTGGSYEQYF. The CDR3 DNA sequence: TGCGCCAGCAGCCAAGGCCCGAGCGAGTACACCGGAGGGTCCTACGAGCAGTACTTC.

J is TRBJ2-3 and V is TRBV5-4, with TRBD1 identical over 7 bases. The ends lost 4 bases at V and 2 bases at J; junction bases unmatched: 4. This CDR3 contains 14 residues. The germline V gene encodes CDR1 SGHNT and CDR2 YYREEE (reference sequence). CDR3 in DNA: TGTGCCAGCAGCGAGGGGGCAAACACAGATACGCAGTATTTT. Translated, it gives CASSEGANTDTQYF.

The chain links TRBV7-6 to TRBJ2-1; TRBD2 aligns across 14 bases. This CDR3 has 17 amino acids. V shed 0 bases and J 9 bases; nucleotides not matched to a gene: 7. Looked up from germline, CDR1 is SGHVS and CDR2 is FNYEAQ. The CDR3 here is CASSLALTSGGAGEQFF. The CDR3, as DNA: TGTGCCAGCAGCTTAGCCCTGACTAGCGGGGGGGCGGGTGAGCAGTTCTTC.

This clone was seen a single time. CDR3 protein: CASSIVRNQPQHF. CDR3 DNA: TGTGCCAGTAGTATAGTTCGCAATCAGCCCCAGCATTTT. This chain joins TRBV19 and TRBJ1-5; D remains unclear. The germline V gene has CDR1 LNHDA and CDR2 SQIVND (reference sequence). The CDR3 is made up of 13 amino acids. The V gene lost 1 base and the J gene lost 2 bases, with 3 bases spanning the gap. The variable domain in full, completed from reference TRBV19 and TRBJ1-5, reads DGGITQSPKYLFRKEGQNVTLSCEQNLNHDAMYWYRQDPGQGLRLIYYSQIVNDFQKGDIAEGYSVSREKKESFPLTVTSAQKNPTAFYLCASSIVRNQPQHFGDGTRLSIL.

V is TRBV6-5 and J is TRBJ2-5, with no clear D. CDR3 length: 15 amino acids. V lost 0 bases and J 4 bases, leaving 12 bases between the germline ends. Germline V gene sequence: CDR1 MNHEY, CDR2 SVGAGI. The CDR3 loop is CASSYSFVAGETQYF. In nucleotides, the CDR3 is TGTGCCAGCAGTTACTCGTTCGTGGCTGGAGAGACCCAGTACTTC.

This chain uses TRBV5-1 with TRBJ1-2; D gene ambiguous. V was clipped by 7 bases and J by 9 bases, with 25 bases between them. The CDR3 spans 15 residues. From germline, CDR1 is SGHRS and CDR2 YFSETQ. The CDR3 DNA is TGCGCCAGCGCCATCCCCGTTGGGGATGTAAGTAGCTACACCTTC. It yields the protein CASAIPVGDVSSYTF.

The V and J genes are TRBV18 and TRBJ1-2; 7 nucleotides match TRBD1. This CDR3 has 14 residues. The V gene end was trimmed by 3 bases and the J gene end by 4 bases; junction bases not matched to a gene: 5. CDR1 is KGHSH, CDR2 LQKENI, per germline. The CDR3 is CASSPRQGPYGYTF. CDR3 coding DNA: TGTGCCAGCTCACCGAGACAGGGCCCCTATGGCTACACCTTC.

The gene calls are TRBV11-3 and TRBJ2-3; 8 nucleotides align to TRBD2. Germline lookup yields CDR1 SGHNT and CDR2 YENEEA. The CDR3 is made up of 15 amino acids. The V and J ends lost 3 bases and 5 bases, in that order; junction bases with no gene match: 7. The CDR3 reads CASSLAGGGLDTQYF. The DNA of the CDR3 is TGTGCCAGCAGCTTGGCCGGGGGGGGGCTAGATACGCAGTATTTT.

This clone has just one count. J is TRBJ1-2 and V is TRBV4-3, with 9 bases identical to TRBD1. The length of the CDR3 is 16 residues. The V segment lost 0 bases and the J segment 4 bases; nucleotides outside the gene matches: 6. Germline CDR1 and CDR2: LGHNA and YSLEER. The CDR3 sequence: CASSQEVQGATYGYTF. For the CDR3, the DNA is TGCGCCAGCAGCCAAGAGGTACAGGGGGCCACCTATGGCTACACCTTC.

This clone came up once. The chain recombines TRBV10-3 with TRBJ2-7, with 11 bases matching TRBD1. J was trimmed by 1 base and V by 3 bases; bases with no gene match: 17. CDR3 length equals 20 residues. Looked up from germline, CDR1 is ENHRY and CDR2 is SYGVKD. CDR3 loop: CAISDHHKISGQGASYEQYF. CDR3 coding DNA: TGTGCCATCAGTGACCATCATAAAATAAGCGGACAGGGGGCATCCTACGAGCAGTACTTC.

The chain recombines TRBV28 with TRBJ1-3; weak D call: TRBD1 (5 bases). The V gene lost 1 base and the J gene lost 1 base, with 11 bases spanning the gap. Germline V gives CDR1 MDHEN, CDR2 SYDVKM. The CDR3 totals 16 residues. CDR3 sequence: CASSLLSGQSGNTIYF. As DNA, the CDR3 is TGTGCCAGCAGTTTATTGTCGGGGCAGTCTGGAAACACCATATATTTT.

This clone was counted a single time. Written as DNA, the CDR3 is TGTGCCAGCAGCCGGACAGCAACTAATGAAAAACTGTTTTTT. Residues: CASSRTATNEKLFF. This chain links TRBV7-6 with TRBJ1-4, with TRBD1 as a possible D gene (6 bases). The CDR3 has 14 amino acids. CDR1 SGHVS and CDR2 FNYEAQ come from the germline V gene. V was cut by 5 bases and J by 0 bases, with 7 bases left in between. Using reference TRBV7-6 and TRBJ1-4 for the parts outside the CDR3, the full variable domain is GAGVSQSPRYKVTKRGQDVALRCDPISGHVSLYWYRQALGQGPEFLTYFNYEAQQDKSGLPNDRFSAERPEGSISTLTIQRTEQRDSAMYRCASSRTATNEKLFFGSGTQLSVL.

The chain joins TRBV5-4 to TRBJ2-7; D perhaps matches TRBD1 (5 bases). The CDR3 totals 14 residues. V lost 0 bases and J 6 bases, leaving 13 bases between the germline ends. Germline V gives CDR1 SGHNT, CDR2 YYREEE (reference sequence). CDR3 sequence reads: CASSLGQGFAEQYF. CDR3 DNA: TGTGCCAGCAGCTTGGGGCAGGGTTTTGCCGAGCAGTACTTC. Supplemented by reference TRBV5-4 and TRBJ2-7, the full variable domain reads ETGVTQSPTHLIKTRGQQVTLRCSSQSGHNTVSWYQQALGQGPQFIFQYYREEENGRGNFPPRFSGLQFPNYSSELNVNALELDDSALYLCASSLGQGFAEQYFGPGTRLTVT.

The V gene is TRBV29-1, the J gene TRBJ2-3; the D is unclear. The V end was cut by 3 bases, the J end by 2 bases, with 12 bases between. The germline V gene encodes CDR1 SQVTM and CDR2 ANQGSEA. This CDR3 is 14 amino acids long. The CDR3, as DNA: TGCAGCGTTGAGTCCCCGCGACACACAGATACGCAGTATTTT. Residues: CSVESPRHTDTQYF.

The genes are TRBV28 and TRBJ1-2; possibly TRBD1 for D (5 bases). This CDR3 has 10 amino acids. CDR1 is MDHEN and CDR2 is SYDVKM in the germline V gene. The CDR3 spells CVIGGDGYTF. The CDR3 DNA sequence: TGTGTAATCGGAGGGGATGGCTACACCTTC.